This is a list of T cell receptor beta chains from one sample in a study of blood T cell repertoires in COVID-19. Profiled with immunoSEQ multiplex PCR; TCRdb holds only in-frame clones, not every one. The sample includes about 68,000 clones, around 89% of them seen just once. Sequenced material: peripheral blood. Receptors were obtained from a man in his fifties with acute or convalescent COVID-19. Each CDR3 is given with its conserved first and last residue. A D gene is named only where the DNA matches it firmly. Expanded clones are given a class, and other clones once, few, many or no size at all.

abundance,d_gene,v_gene,j_gene,CDR3aa,CDR3nt
NA,NA,TRBV4-1,TRBJ2-5,CASSQRGVGAVETQYF,TGCGCCAGCAGCCAACGGGGTGTGGGGGCGGTGGAGACCCAGTACTTC
NA,NA,TRBV28,TRBJ1-2,CASSFGGYGYTF,TGTGCCAGCAGTTTCGGGGGCTATGGCTACACCTTC
NA,TRBD1,TRBV6-2/TRBV6-3,TRBJ1-5,CASSPYRDRPQPQHF,TGTGCCAGCAGTCCCTACCGGGACAGGCCCCAGCCCCAGCATTTT
NA,NA,TRBV25-1,TRBJ2-7,CASSDPGFQEGSDYEQYF,TGTGCCAGCAGTGATCCAGGTTTCCAGGAGGGGTCTGACTACGAGCAGTACTTC
NA,TRBD2,TRBV7-6,TRBJ2-1,CASSLELAGSNEQFF,TGTGCCAGCAGCTTAGAACTAGCGGGATCCAATGAGCAGTTCTTC
NA,NA,TRBV18,TRBJ1-1,CASSPRDYPNTEAFF,TGTGCCAGCTCACCGCGAGACTACCCGAACACTGAAGCTTTCTTT
NA,NA,TRBV18,TRBJ1-4,CASSPLGAAAVPTTNEKLFF,TGTGCCAGCTCACCACTTGGAGCGGCAGCAGTCCCCACAACTAATGAAAAACTGTTTTTT
NA,NA,TRBV23-1,TRBJ1-3,CADSAVSGNTIYF,TGCGCCGACAGTGCAGTCTCTGGAAACACCATATATTTT
NA,TRBD2,TRBV12-5,TRBJ2-1,CASGLVGVGGSGYNEQFF,TGTGCTAGTGGTTTGGTAGGAGTTGGCGGGAGTGGGTACAATGAGCAGTTCTTC
NA,TRBD1,TRBV28,TRBJ1-2,CASRGQNYGYTF,TGTGCCAGCAGGGGACAGAATTATGGCTACACCTTC
NA,NA,TRBV5-1,TRBJ1-5,CASSFGGKDQPQHF,TGCGCCAGCAGCTTTGGCGGGAAGGATCAGCCCCAGCATTTT
NA,NA,TRBV24-1,TRBJ2-2,CATSVSGELFF,TGTGCCACCAGTGTGTCAGGGGAGCTGTTTTTT
NA,NA,TRBV27,TRBJ1-4,CASKSVMYNEKLFF,TGTGCCAGCAAATCGGTGATGTATAATGAAAAACTGTTTTTT
NA,NA,TRBV4-1,TRBJ2-3,CASSISGLSPDTQYF,TGCGCCAGCAGTATCTCGGGACTCTCACCAGATACGCAGTATTTT
NA,TRBD1,TRBV12-3/TRBV12-4,TRBJ1-2,CASSPGQNYGYTF,TGTGCCAGCAGTCCGGGACAGAACTATGGCTACACCTTC
once,TRBD1,TRBV24-1,TRBJ1-5,CATSDSGQGGNQPQHF,TGTGCCACCAGTGACTCGGGACAGGGAGGCAATCAGCCCCAGCATTTT
once,NA,TRBV10-3,TRBJ1-1,CAIGEGEMGTEAFF,TGTGCCATCGGGGAGGGGGAGATGGGGACTGAAGCTTTCTTT
NA,NA,TRBV13,TRBJ1-3,CASCRRSGNTIYF,TGTGCCAGCTGCCGCCGGTCGGGAAACACCATATATTTT
NA,NA,TRBV3-1/TRBV3-2,TRBJ2-1,CASSQDGSSYNEQFF,TGTGCCAGCAGCCAAGACGGGAGCTCCTACAATGAGCAGTTCTTC
NA,NA,TRBV5-1,TRBJ2-1,CASSLEAGNNEQFF,TGCGCCAGCAGCTTGGAGGCGGGCAACAATGAGCAGTTCTTC
NA,TRBD2,TRBV5-1,TRBJ2-1,CASSLELAGERNEQFF,TGCGCCAGCAGCTTGGAACTAGCGGGAGAGAGGAATGAGCAGTTCTTC
NA,NA,TRBV27,TRBJ2-2,CASSFSVGGGELFF,TGTGCCAGCAGTTTCAGTGTGGGGGGCGGGGAGCTGTTTTTT
NA,NA,TRBV24-1,TRBJ2-1,CATSDFTGTTEQFF,TGTGCCACCAGTGATTTCACAGGGACAACTGAGCAGTTCTTC
once,TRBD1,TRBV6-5,TRBJ2-5,CASSPGTGGGETQYF,TGTGCCAGCAGTCCCGGGACAGGGGGCGGAGAGACCCAGTACTTC
NA,NA,TRBV29-1,TRBJ1-3,CSVGEPPGNTIYF,TGCAGCGTTGGGGAGCCCCCTGGAAACACCATATATTTT
NA,NA,TRBV5-4,TRBJ1-2,CASSLYSGDGYTF,TGTGCCAGCAGCTTGTACTCGGGGGACGGCTACACCTTC
NA,TRBD2,TRBV12-3/TRBV12-4,TRBJ2-1,CASSRDYNNEQFF,TGTGCCAGCAGCCGGGACTATAACAATGAGCAGTTCTTC
NA,TRBD1,TRBV19,TRBJ1-4,CASSRTGPLGEKLFF,TGTGCCAGTAGTAGGACAGGTCCTTTGGGCGAAAAACTGTTTTTT
NA,NA,TRBV19,TRBJ1-1,CASSIQGGTEAFF,TGTGCCAGTAGTATTCAGGGAGGCACTGAAGCTTTCTTT
NA,TRBD1,TRBV28,TRBJ1-5,CASRPGQSLQPQHF,TGTGCCAGCAGACCGGGACAGAGCCTCCAGCCCCAGCATTTT
NA,NA,TRBV19,TRBJ2-5,CASSIGDGFGEETQYF,TGTGCCAGTAGTATAGGAGATGGGTTTGGAGAAGAGACCCAGTACTTC
NA,TRBD2,TRBV9,TRBJ2-3,CASSFRGMGLATDTQYF,TGTGCCAGCAGCTTCAGGGGTATGGGACTAGCCACAGATACGCAGTATTTT
NA,TRBD1,TRBV10-3,TRBJ1-5,CAISESGGGNNQPQHF,TGTGCCATCAGTGAGTCCGGAGGGGGCAACAATCAGCCCCAGCATTTT
NA,TRBD1,TRBV2,TRBJ1-2,CASSGQPGGWGYTF,TGTGCCAGCAGTGGCCAACCAGGGGGCTGGGGCTACACCTTC
NA,NA,TRBV24-1,TRBJ2-1,CATRRGREDYNEQFF,TGTGCCACCAGAAGAGGCAGGGAAGATTACAATGAGCAGTTCTTC
NA,NA,TRBV9,TRBJ2-1,CASSVVESDYSNEQFF,TGTGCCAGCAGCGTAGTGGAGTCGGACTATTCCAATGAGCAGTTCTTC
NA,TRBD2,TRBV19,TRBJ2-1,CASSLQTSGTYNEQFF,TGTGCCAGTAGTCTCCAGACTAGCGGGACCTACAATGAGCAGTTCTTC
NA,NA,TRBV7-2,TRBJ2-2,CASSLGQRDTGELFF,TGTGCCAGCAGCTTAGGACAGCGAGACACCGGGGAGCTGTTTTTT
NA,NA,TRBV6-2/TRBV6-3,TRBJ2-7,CASSLSLPYEQYF,TGTGCCAGCAGTTTATCCCTACCCTACGAGCAGTACTTC
NA,TRBD1,TRBV2,TRBJ1-1,CASSEQTGSSTEAFF,TGTGCCAGCAGTGAGCAGACAGGGTCCAGCACTGAAGCTTTCTTT
NA,TRBD2,TRBV6-4,TRBJ2-2,CASTPLASGTGELFF,TGTGCCAGCACCCCTCTGGCTAGCGGGACCGGGGAGCTGTTTTTT
few,TRBD1,TRBV9,TRBJ1-2,CASSLKDRDRAHGYTF,TGTGCCAGCAGCTTAAAGGACCGGGACAGGGCTCACGGCTACACCTTC
NA,TRBD2,TRBV6-8,TRBJ2-4,CASTPQLAGGVLVKNIQYF,TGTGCCAGCACTCCACAACTAGCGGGAGGTGTCCTGGTCAAAAACATTCAGTACTTC
NA,TRBD1,TRBV28,TRBJ2-7,CASSSGTAIFF,TGTGCCAGCAGTTCCGGGACAGCTATCTTCTTC
NA,NA,TRBV24-1,TRBJ1-5,CATSEGQNSNQPQHF,TGTGCCACCAGTGAGGGGCAGAATAGCAATCAGCCCCAGCATTTT
NA,NA,TRBV7-2,TRBJ1-1,CASSPHPLQTMNTEAFF,TGTGCCAGCAGCCCTCACCCTTTACAGACAATGAACACTGAAGCTTTCTTT
NA,NA,TRBV3-1/TRBV3-2,TRBJ2-1,CASTHSGHGKQFF,TGTGCCAGCACCCATTCGGGACACGGAAAGCAGTTCTTC
NA,TRBD1,TRBV25-1,TRBJ1-3,CASSEDRGRITGNTIYF,TGTGCCAGCAGTGAGGACAGGGGGCGAATCACTGGAAACACCATATATTTT